The T cell receptor (beta chain) under discussion was sequenced for a study of control samples from healthy donors and cancer patients. Looked up from germline, CDR1 is SGHVS and CDR2 is FQNEAQ. This CDR3 is 15 amino acids long. The V gene end was trimmed by 10 bases and the J gene end by 1 base; junction bases not matched to a gene: 12. This table comes from immunoSEQ multiplex PCR, and its TCRdb copy is limited to in-frame clones, with some not included. Of about 75,000 clones listed, around 94% were seen once; the top ten hold 6.2%. Sequenced: blood. The clonotype originates from a woman between 35 and 50 years old in good health. This chain joins TRBV7-8 and TRBJ2-5, with 7 positions matching TRBD1. In DNA form, the CDR3 reads TGTGCCACCTCAAAGGACAGGTCTTTCCAAGAGACCCAGTACTTC. It translates to CATSKDRSFQETQYF.